The sequence of this TCR beta chain was determined in a study of blood T cell repertoires in COVID-19. Generated by immunoSEQ multiplex PCR, the TCRdb table keeps only in-frame clones and is missing some. The table lists 450,000 to 500,000 clones, 87% of them singletons. In its sample, this clone was seen once. The sample comprised PBMCs or T cells enriched from blood (not recorded which). The clonotype originates from a young woman who had recovered from COVID-19.

In DNA, the CDR3 is TGTGCCAGCAGTTTCTCGGCGGCCTACGCCGGGGAGCTGTTTTTT. As protein: CASSFSAAYAGELFF. The chain joins TRBV27 to TRBJ2-2; D call uncertain. This CDR3 spans 15 amino acids. V was pared by 3 bases and J by 6 bases, with 14 bases between. Germline V CDR1 and CDR2: MNHEY, SMNVEV (reference sequence).